A selection of T cell receptor beta chains follows, all from one sample in a study of T cell clones after liver transplantation. Sequencing was performed with immunoSEQ multiplex PCR; in TCRdb, only in-frame clones are kept and a portion is missing. Of approximately 100,000 clones listed, 82% are singletons. The material sequenced was CD4+ T cells from blood, taken before liver transplant. The origin of the receptors is a human donor who received a liver transplant. CDR3s include the opening cysteine and the closing phenylalanine or tryptophan. Each record gives: clone size, V gene, D gene, J gene, CDR3 DNA, CDR3 protein. A D gene is named only where the DNA matches it firmly. Rows may omit the clone size; those that give it use once, few, many or a size class.

>.|TRBV19|.|TRBJ1-1
TGTGCCAGTACAAACACACTGAACACTGAAGCTTTCTTT
CASTNTLNTEAFF
>.|TRBV6-1|.|TRBJ1-1
TGTGCCAGCAGGGACCGCGAGAACACTGAAGCTTTCTTT
CASRDRENTEAFF
>.|TRBV19|TRBD2|TRBJ2-7
TGTGCCAGTAGTTCGGGACTAGCGGGATGGCCCTACGAGCAGTACTTC
CASSSGLAGWPYEQYF
>.|TRBV11-3|.|TRBJ2-2
TGTGCCAGCAGTTCAGGCAACACCGGGGAGCTGTTTTTT
CASSSGNTGELFF
>.|TRBV6-5|.|TRBJ1-6
TGTGCCAGCAGCAAGATGGGGTTTGGTTCACCCCTCCACTTT
CASSKMGFGSPLHF
>.|TRBV7-3|.|TRBJ1-1
TGTGCCAGCAGCCGAAGGCAAAACACTGAAGCTTTCTTT
CASSRRQNTEAFF
>.|TRBV29-1|TRBD1|TRBJ2-7
TGCAGCGTTGAAGGCAGGGGGCAATACGAGCAGTACTTC
CSVEGRGQYEQYF
>.|TRBV28|.|TRBJ1-2
TGTGCCAGCAGTTTACGGGCGCATGGCTACACCTTC
CASSLRAHGYTF
>.|TRBV19|TRBD1|TRBJ1-2
TGTGCCAGTAGTATTCGCGGACAGGGGTATGGTGGCTACACCTTC
CASSIRGQGYGGYTF
>once|TRBV7-2|.|TRBJ2-1
TGTGCCAGCAGCTTAGTCCAGTCTGGGAGAACCTACAATGAGCAGTTCTTC
CASSLVQSGRTYNEQFF
>once|TRBV5-6|.|TRBJ2-7
TGTGCCAGCAGTCGCGGGGATGGGTTCGAGCAGTACTTC
CASSRGDGFEQYF
>.|TRBV5-6|TRBD1|TRBJ1-1
TGTGCCAGCAGCCCAAGACAGGGATGGGCTTTCTTT
CASSPRQGWAFF
>.|TRBV12-5|TRBD1|TRBJ2-3
TGTGCTAGTGGTCCAGGGACAGGGGGCTCCGGGGCAGATACGCAGTATTTT
CASGPGTGGSGADTQYF
>.|TRBV7-2|.|TRBJ1-2
TGTGCCAGCAGCTCGGGAACCCTCTATGGCTACACCTTC
CASSSGTLYGYTF